This T cell receptor (beta chain) was captured in a study of shared clonotypes between healthy human individuals. Libraries were prepared by immunoSEQ multiplex PCR; TCRdb keeps only in-frame clonotypes and omits some of them. The sample includes millions of clones, approximately 95% of them seen just once. The CDR3 has 15 residues. CDR1 and CDR2 (germline): MNHEY, SVGAGI. V gave up 8 bases and J gave up 2 bases, with 19 bases separating them. The TCR sequence derives from a man aged 18 to 30 in good health. Some clones in this sample may be carry-over from other donors' samples. Sequencing was carried out using naive CD4+ T cells from PBMCs. Subset described: CD45RA+ positively selected. The rearrangement links TRBV6-5 to TRBJ2-7; tentatively, D is TRBD2 (5 bases). CDR3 region: CASWEPGSAAYEQYF. CDR3 sequence (DNA): TGTGCCAGCTGGGAGCCGGGCAGCGCTGCCTACGAGCAGTACTTC.